Included here is one TCR beta chain sequence, with context. The CDR3 loop spans 14 amino acids. Germline V gene lookup returns CDR1 MDHEN and CDR2 SYDVKM. V dropped 2 bases and J dropped 8 bases, with 15 bases sitting between them. These data belong to a study of T cell responses to AZD1222 COVID-19 vaccine. The method was immunoSEQ multiplex PCR; TCRdb's version includes in-frame clones alone and lacks a portion of them. Found here are a few hundred thousand clones, 80% to 95% of them singletons; the top ten hold 0.5% to 0.65%. Material: peripheral blood, obtained on day 0 of AZD1222 vaccination. The chain links TRBV28 to TRBJ1-2; D gene unclear. This TCR was recovered from an adult in good health. CDR3 sequence: CASSLRGRGVGYTF. CDR3 DNA: TGTGCCAGCAGTTTACGCGGGCGCGGGGTCGGCTACACCTTC.